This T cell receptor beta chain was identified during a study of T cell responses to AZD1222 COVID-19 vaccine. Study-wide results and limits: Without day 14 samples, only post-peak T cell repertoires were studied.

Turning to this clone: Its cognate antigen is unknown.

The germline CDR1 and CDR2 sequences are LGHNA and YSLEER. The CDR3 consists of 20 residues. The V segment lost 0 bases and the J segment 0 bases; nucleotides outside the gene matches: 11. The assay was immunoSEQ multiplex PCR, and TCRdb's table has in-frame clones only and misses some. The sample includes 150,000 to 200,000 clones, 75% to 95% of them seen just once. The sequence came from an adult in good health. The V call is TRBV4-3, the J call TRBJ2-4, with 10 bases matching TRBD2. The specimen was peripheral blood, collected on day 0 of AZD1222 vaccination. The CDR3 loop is CASSQDVFTSGILAKNIQYF. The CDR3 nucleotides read TGCGCCAGCAGCCAAGACGTTTTTACTAGCGGGATCTTAGCCAAAAACATTCAGTACTTC.